This T cell receptor (beta chain) was sequenced during a study of T cell responses to AZD1222 COVID-19 vaccine. Turning to the study itself: Second doses at about 4 or about 12 weeks were pooled.

Study findings and constraints: Vaccination with two AZD1222 doses was followed by a rise in Spike-specific TCR breadth and depth. No day 14 peak samples; only post-peak repertoires were characterized. Targets within unmutated variant regions were reportedly found for nearly half of spike-specific TCRs.

Using immunoSEQ multiplex PCR, the repertoire was profiled, and TCRdb retains in-frame clones only, with some absent. The sample has 140,000 to 150,000 clones, 85% to 90% seen once; the top ten hold 1.5% to 2%. Looked up from germline, CDR1 is SGDLS and CDR2 is YYNGEE. There are 16 residues in the CDR3. Losses at the gene ends were 4 bases for V and 0 bases for J; bases not matched to a gene: 6. Of note for this clone: What it binds is not known.

The receptor's source is an adult in good health. The material sequenced was peripheral blood, taken on day 0 of AZD1222 vaccination. The V call is TRBV9, the J call TRBJ2-7; TRBD2 aligns across 11 bases. For the CDR3, the DNA is TGTGCCAGCAGCAAAGGACTAGCGGGCGGCTCCTACGAGCAGTACTTC. This encodes CASSKGLAGGSYEQYF.